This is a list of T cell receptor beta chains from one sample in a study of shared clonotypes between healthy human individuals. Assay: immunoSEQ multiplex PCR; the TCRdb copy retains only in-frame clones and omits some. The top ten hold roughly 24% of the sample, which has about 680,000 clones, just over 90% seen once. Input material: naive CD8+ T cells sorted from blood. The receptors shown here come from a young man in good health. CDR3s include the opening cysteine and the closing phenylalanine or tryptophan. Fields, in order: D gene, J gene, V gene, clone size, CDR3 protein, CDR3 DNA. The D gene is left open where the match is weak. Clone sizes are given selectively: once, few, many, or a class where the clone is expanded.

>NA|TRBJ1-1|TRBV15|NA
CATTNGWLMNTEAFF
TGTGCCACCACCAATGGGTGGTTAATGAACACTGAAGCTTTCTTT
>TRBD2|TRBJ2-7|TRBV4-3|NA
CASSQDRGTGTSNTLHF
TGCGCCAGCAGCCAAGATCGCGGGACCGGGACTAGCAATACGCTACACTTC
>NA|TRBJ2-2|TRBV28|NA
CASSSMVRGGDDYTGELFF
TGTGCCAGCAGCTCTATGGTCAGGGGAGGGGACGATTACACCGGGGAGCTGTTTTTT
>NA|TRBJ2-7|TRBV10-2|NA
CASSGSVIQYEQYF
TGCGCCAGCAGTGGGAGCGTAATTCAGTACGAGCAGTACTTC
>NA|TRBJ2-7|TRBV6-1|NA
CASSEEGVPALYEQYF
TGTGCCAGCAGTGAAGAAGGGGTACCCGCTCTTTACGAGCAGTACTTC
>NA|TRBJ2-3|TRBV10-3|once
CAISDPRQGSWTDTQYF
TGTGCCATCAGTGACCCCCGGCAGGGGAGTTGGACAGATACGCAGTATTTT
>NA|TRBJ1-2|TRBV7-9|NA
CASTATYGYTF
TGTGCCTCCACAGCTACTTATGGCTACACCTTC
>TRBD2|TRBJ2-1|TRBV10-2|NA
CASSDSDRKMTSGNPYNEQFF
TGCGCCAGCAGTGACTCCGATCGAAAAATGACTAGCGGGAATCCCTACAATGAGCAGTTCTTC
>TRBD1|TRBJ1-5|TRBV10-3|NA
CATGVDRDLSQPQHF
TGTGCCACCGGGGTTGACAGGGACCTTTCTCAGCCCCAGCATTTT
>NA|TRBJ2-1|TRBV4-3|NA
CASSRYLGNEQFF
TGCGCCAGCAGCCGTTATTTAGGCAATGAGCAGTTCTTC
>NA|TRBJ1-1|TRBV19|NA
CASSSQTGNTEAFF
TGTGCCAGTAGCAGTCAGACTGGGAACACTGAAGCTTTCTTT
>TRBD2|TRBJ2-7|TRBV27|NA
CASSFGLAGDDEQYF
TGTGCCAGCAGTTTCGGACTAGCGGGAGACGACGAGCAGTACTTC
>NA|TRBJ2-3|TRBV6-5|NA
CASSYSGEVGQYF
TGTGCCAGCAGTTACTCGGGAGAGGTAGGGCAGTATTTT
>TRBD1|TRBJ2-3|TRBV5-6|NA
CASSSPGQVNTQYF
TGTGCCAGCAGCTCGCCGGGACAGGTCAATACGCAGTATTTT
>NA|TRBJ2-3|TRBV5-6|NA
CASSPWMADTQYF
TGTGCCAGCAGCCCTTGGATGGCAGATACGCAGTATTTT
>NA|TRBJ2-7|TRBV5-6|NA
CASSLVDWVSYEQYF
TGTGCCAGCAGCTTGGTAGATTGGGTTTCCTACGAGCAGTACTTC
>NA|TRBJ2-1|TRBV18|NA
CASSRKVGAAMEQFF
TGTGCCAGCTCACGCAAAGTGGGGGCGGCTATGGAGCAGTTCTTC
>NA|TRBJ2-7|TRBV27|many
CASRTGPEQYF
TGTGCCAGCAGGACAGGCCCCGAGCAGTACTTC
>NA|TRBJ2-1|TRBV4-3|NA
CASSQGPGGAGGEQFF
TGCGCCAGCAGCCAAGGACCGGGCGGGGCGGGCGGTGAGCAGTTCTTC
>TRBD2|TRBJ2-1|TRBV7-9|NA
CASSGGLGLGYNEQFF
TGTGCCAGCAGCGGGGGTTTGGGACTAGGGTACAATGAGCAGTTCTTC
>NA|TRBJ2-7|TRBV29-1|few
CSVHRVGGSYEQYF
TGCAGCGTGCACAGGGTCGGCGGCTCCTACGAGCAGTACTTC
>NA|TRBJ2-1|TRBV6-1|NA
CASSLNEQFF
TGTGCCAGCAGCCTGAATGAGCAGTTCTTC
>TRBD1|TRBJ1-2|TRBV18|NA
CASSSGQGVDGYTF
TGTGCCAGCTCATCGGGACAGGGTGTCGATGGCTACACCTTC
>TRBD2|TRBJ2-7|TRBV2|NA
CASSESGIYEQYF
TGTGCCAGCAGTGAAAGCGGGATCTACGAGCAGTACTTC
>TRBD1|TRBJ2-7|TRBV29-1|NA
CSVEGTGGYEQYF
TGCAGCGTTGAAGGGACAGGGGGTTACGAGCAGTACTTC
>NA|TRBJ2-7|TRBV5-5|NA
CASSFERSYEQYF
TGTGCCAGCAGCTTCGAGAGGAGCTACGAGCAGTACTTC
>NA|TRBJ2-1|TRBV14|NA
CASSDTTGYNEQFF
TGTGCCAGCAGCGACACAACAGGGTACAATGAGCAGTTCTTC
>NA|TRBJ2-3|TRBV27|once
CASSSRAVFSTDTQYF
TGTGCCAGCAGTTCGAGAGCGGTATTTAGCACAGATACGCAGTATTTT
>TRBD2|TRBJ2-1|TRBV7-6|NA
CASSEGHGTSLHEQFF
TGTGCCAGCAGCGAGGGCCACGGGACTAGTCTCCATGAGCAGTTCTTC
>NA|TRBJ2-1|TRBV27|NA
CASSLQGREQFF
TGTGCCAGCAGTCTACAGGGTCGTGAGCAGTTCTTC
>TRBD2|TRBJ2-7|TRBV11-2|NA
CASSFDSFSGTTYEQYF
TGTGCCAGCAGCTTCGATTCGTTTAGCGGGACTACCTACGAGCAGTACTTC
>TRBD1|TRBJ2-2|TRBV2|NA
CASLIPGQGSTGELFF
TGTGCCAGCCTCATCCCAGGACAGGGTTCCACCGGGGAGCTGTTTTTT
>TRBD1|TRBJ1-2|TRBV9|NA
CASSAKTGSHYGYTF
TGTGCCAGCAGCGCCAAGACAGGGTCCCACTATGGCTACACCTTC
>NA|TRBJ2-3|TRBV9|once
CASSVDGITDTQYF
TGTGCCAGCAGCGTAGATGGAATCACAGATACGCAGTATTTT
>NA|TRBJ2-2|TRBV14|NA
CASSLGGIGELFF
TGTGCCAGCAGCCTGGGTGGAATCGGGGAGCTGTTTTTT
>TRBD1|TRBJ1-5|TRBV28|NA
CASSLIGTGHSGNQPQHF
TGTGCCAGCAGTTTAATCGGGACAGGGCACTCTGGCAATCAGCCCCAGCATTTT
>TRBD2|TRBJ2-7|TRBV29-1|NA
CSVETTSARSDEQYF
TGCAGCGTAGAAACGACTAGCGCTAGGTCTGACGAGCAGTACTTC
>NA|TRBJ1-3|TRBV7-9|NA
CASSFSTEGNTIYF
TGTGCCAGCAGCTTCAGTACTGAGGGAAACACCATATATTTT
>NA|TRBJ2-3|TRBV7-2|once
CASSLRGSSEKQYF
TGTGCCAGCAGCTTAAGGGGTTCTAGCGAGAAGCAGTATTTT
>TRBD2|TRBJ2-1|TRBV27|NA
CASSSRTSGPSYNEQFF
TGTGCCAGCAGTTCTCGGACTAGCGGCCCCTCCTACAATGAGCAGTTCTTC
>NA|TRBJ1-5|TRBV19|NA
CASSISSYTPSQPQHF
TGTGCCAGTAGTATTTCTTCTTACACCCCCTCTCAGCCCCAGCATTTT
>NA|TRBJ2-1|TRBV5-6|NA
CASSLKLVFYNEQFF
TGTGCCAGCAGCTTGAAACTAGTGTTCTACAATGAGCAGTTCTTC
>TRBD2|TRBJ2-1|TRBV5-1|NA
CASSFRTSEYNEQFF
TGCGCCAGCAGCTTCAGGACTAGCGAGTACAATGAGCAGTTCTTC
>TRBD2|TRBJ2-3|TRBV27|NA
CASSNSGKATGTQYF
TGTGCCAGCAGTAATAGCGGGAAGGCTACGGGTACGCAGTATTTT
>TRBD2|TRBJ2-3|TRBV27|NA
CASSSHQLAGVTDTQYF
TGTGCCAGCAGTTCTCACCAACTAGCGGGAGTTACAGATACGCAGTATTTT
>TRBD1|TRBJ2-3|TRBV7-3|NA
CASSPDRGGDRADTQYF
TGTGCCAGCAGCCCCGACAGGGGAGGCGATAGGGCAGATACGCAGTATTTT
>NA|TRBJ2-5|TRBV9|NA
CASSMGQIGVETQYF
TGTGCCAGCAGCATGGGACAAATAGGAGTTGAGACCCAGTACTTC
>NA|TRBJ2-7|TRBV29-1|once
CSVGGLGEHEQYF
TGCAGCGTTGGCGGGTTAGGGGAGCACGAGCAGTACTTC
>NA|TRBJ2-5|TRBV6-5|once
CASSYGPNAETQYF
TGTGCCAGCAGTTACGGGCCCAACGCGGAGACCCAGTACTTC
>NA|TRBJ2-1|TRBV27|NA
CASSLSGNEQFF
TGTGCCAGCAGTTTATCAGGGAATGAGCAGTTCTTC